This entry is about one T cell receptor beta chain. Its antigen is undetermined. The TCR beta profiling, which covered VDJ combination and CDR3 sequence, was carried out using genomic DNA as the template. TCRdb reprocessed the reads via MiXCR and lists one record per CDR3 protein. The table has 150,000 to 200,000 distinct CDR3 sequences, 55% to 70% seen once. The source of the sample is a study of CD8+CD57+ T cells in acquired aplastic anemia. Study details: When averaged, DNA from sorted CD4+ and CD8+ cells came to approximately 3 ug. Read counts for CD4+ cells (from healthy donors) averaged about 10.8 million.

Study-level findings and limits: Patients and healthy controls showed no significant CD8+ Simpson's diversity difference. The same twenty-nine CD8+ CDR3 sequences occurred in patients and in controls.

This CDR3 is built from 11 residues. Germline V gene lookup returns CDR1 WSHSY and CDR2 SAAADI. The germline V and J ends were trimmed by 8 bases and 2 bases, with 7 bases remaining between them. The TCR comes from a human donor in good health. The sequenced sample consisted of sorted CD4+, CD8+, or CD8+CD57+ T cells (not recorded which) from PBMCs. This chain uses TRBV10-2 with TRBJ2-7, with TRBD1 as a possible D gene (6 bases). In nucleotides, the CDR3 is TGCGCCAGCCGGGACACCTACGAGCAGTACTTC. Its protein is CASRDTYEQYF.